This is a list of T cell receptor beta chains from one sample in a study of cytomegalovirus exposure and HLA in healthy donors. The table came from immunoSEQ multiplex PCR; TCRdb's copy has only in-frame clones and leaves some out. The sample holds over 150,000 clones; around 80% are singletons and the top ten take around 3.5%. The material sequenced was PBMCs. The receptors here all came from a woman in her sixties or seventies in good health and CMV-seropositive. Each CDR3 is given with its conserved first and last residue. The order of the fields is clone size, J gene, V gene, D gene, CDR3 protein, CDR3 DNA. A D gene is named only where the DNA matches it firmly. The size entry is marked missing in some rows and otherwise reads once, few, many or a size class.

>-|TRBJ1-1|TRBV9|TRBD1
CASSVADRGKVGTEAFF
TGTGCCAGCAGCGTAGCAGACAGGGGTAAGGTGGGCACTGAAGCTTTCTTT
>-|TRBJ1-6|TRBV7-9|-
CASSLAQGSSPLHF
TGTGCCAGCAGCTTAGCGCAGGGGAGTTCACCCCTCCACTTT
>-|TRBJ2-3|TRBV30|-
CAWSDRFGTDTQYF
TGTGCCTGGAGTGACCGGTTCGGTACAGATACGCAGTATTTT
>few|TRBJ1-1|TRBV29-1|-
CSVARLSGEAFF
TGCAGCGTTGCCAGGCTCAGCGGGGAAGCTTTCTTT
>-|TRBJ2-1|TRBV2|-
CASSGREQFF
TGTGCCAGCAGTGGGCGGGAGCAGTTCTTC
>-|TRBJ2-1|TRBV5-6|-
CASSLANGGIEQFF
TGTGCCAGCAGCTTGGCCAACGGAGGGATCGAGCAGTTCTTC
>-|TRBJ2-1|TRBV29-1|TRBD2
CSVGWLERELYNEQFF
TGCAGCGTGGGATGGTTGGAGCGGGAGCTATACAATGAGCAGTTCTTC
>-|TRBJ2-2|TRBV9|-
CASSVTRNSAIAPEELFF
TGTGCCAGCAGCGTAACACGCAATTCCGCGATAGCACCGGAGGAGCTGTTTTTT
>-|TRBJ2-2|TRBV2|-
CASRLDRGTDWNTGELFF
TGTGCCAGCAGGCTGGACCGGGGGACAGATTGGAACACCGGGGAGCTGTTTTTT
>-|TRBJ2-1|TRBV29-1|TRBD2
CSVGATSPTRSYNEQFF
TGCAGCGTTGGAGCGACTAGCCCGACTCGCTCCTACAATGAGCAGTTCTTC
>-|TRBJ2-5|TRBV6-6|-
CASSYPRGEQYF
TGTGCCAGCAGTTACCCCCGCGGAGAGCAGTACTTC
>-|TRBJ1-2|TRBV12-1|-
CASSFQTGGKPPDGYTF
TGTGCCAGCAGCTTTCAAACAGGCGGTAAACCCCCTGATGGCTACACCTTC
>-|TRBJ2-7|TRBV6-5|TRBD2
CASSYSSGGSLYEQYF
TGTGCCAGCAGTTACTCGTCTGGCGGGAGTTTGTACGAGCAGTACTTC
>few|TRBJ2-7|TRBV5-4|TRBD2
CASTRPGGGGSYEQYF
TGTGCCAGCACCCGACCGGGCGGGGGAGGCTCCTACGAGCAGTACTTC
>-|TRBJ2-6|TRBV19|TRBD1
CASIRTGHSGANVLTF
TGTGCCAGTATCCGGACAGGGCACTCTGGGGCCAACGTCCTGACTTTC
>-|TRBJ1-1|TRBV29-1|-
CSVDSTMNTEAFF
TGCAGCGTTGACAGTACCATGAACACTGAAGCTTTCTTT
>few|TRBJ2-3|TRBV9|-
CASSLGDYRTDTQYF
TGTGCCAGCAGCCTCGGAGATTACCGCACAGATACGCAGTATTTT
>-|TRBJ2-1|TRBV9|TRBD2
CASSGTSGRYNEQFF
TGTGCCAGCAGCGGTACTAGCGGGAGGTACAATGAGCAGTTCTTC
>few|TRBJ2-3|TRBV5-6|-
CASSLWGASDTQYF
TGTGCCAGCAGCTTGTGGGGAGCCAGCGATACGCAGTATTTT
>few|TRBJ1-1|TRBV7-9|-
CASTLQENTEAFF
TGTGCCAGCACCTTACAGGAAAACACTGAAGCTTTCTTT
>-|TRBJ2-1|TRBV21-1|-
CASSKGQGAYKAYNEQFF
TGTGCCAGCAGCAAGGGTCAGGGGGCCTATAAAGCCTACAATGAGCAGTTCTTC
>-|TRBJ2-7|TRBV30|TRBD1
CAWTGGPTYEQYF
TGTGCCTGGACAGGGGGCCCGACCTACGAGCAGTACTTC
>once|TRBJ2-5|TRBV6-4|-
CAANYGPTVLRETQYF
TGTGCCGCAAACTACGGGCCGACAGTGTTAAGGGAGACCCAGTACTTC
>few|TRBJ1-1|TRBV5-4|-
CASSLPVMNTEAFF
TGTGCCAGCAGCTTGCCCGTAATGAACACTGAAGCTTTCTTT
>-|TRBJ1-2|TRBV27|-
CASSLSPAGSYGYTF
TGTGCCAGCAGTTTATCTCCGGCAGGGTCGTATGGCTACACCTTC
>-|TRBJ1-2|TRBV5-1|-
CASSYLVGADGYTF
TGCGCCAGCAGCTACCTCGTGGGAGCAGATGGCTACACCTTC
>few|TRBJ2-7|TRBV2|-
CASNREATYEQYF
TGTGCCAGCAATCGAGAGGCAACCTACGAGCAGTACTTC
>once|TRBJ2-7|TRBV6-1|TRBD2
CASRVRAGDSYEQYF
TGTGCCAGCAGGGTTCGAGCGGGGGACTCCTACGAGCAGTACTTC
>-|TRBJ2-1|TRBV7-9|TRBD2
CASRLLSGDNEQFF
TGTGCCAGCAGATTACTTAGCGGGGACAATGAGCAGTTCTTC
>-|TRBJ2-5|TRBV6-5|-
CASSKRTGNDEQYF
TGTGCCAGCAGTAAAAGGACTGGGAACGATGAGCAGTACTTC
>-|TRBJ2-1|TRBV2|TRBD2
CASSRTSEGQFF
TGTGCCAGCAGTCGGACTAGCGAGGGGCAGTTCTTC
>few|TRBJ1-5|TRBV30|-
CAWTVPNQPQHF
TGTGCCTGGACGGTTCCCAATCAGCCCCAGCATTTT
>-|TRBJ1-3|TRBV29-1|-
CSAQWGALSGNTIYF
TGCAGCGCCCAATGGGGCGCCTTGTCTGGAAACACCATATATTTT
>-|TRBJ1-4|TRBV19|TRBD1
CASSNPTGGQEKLFF
TGTGCCAGTAGTAACCCGACAGGGGGGCAAGAAAAACTGTTTTTT
>-|TRBJ2-7|TRBV23-1|-
CASSQRSYSYEQYF
TGCGCCAGCAGTCAGCGTTCATATTCCTACGAGCAGTACTTC
>-|TRBJ2-2|TRBV7-9|-
CASSPTGSGELFF
TGTGCCAGCAGCCCAACAGGGAGCGGGGAGCTGTTTTTT
>-|TRBJ1-2|TRBV28|-
CASSSPSVEAGYTF
TGTGCCAGCAGTTCCCCCAGCGTGGAGGCTGGCTACACCTTC
>-|TRBJ2-3|TRBV6-6|-
CASRLGRGSSTDTQYF
TGTGCCAGCAGGCTTGGACGGGGTTCTAGCACAGATACGCAGTATTTT
>-|TRBJ1-1|TRBV23-1|TRBD1
CASSPLGQGKRTEAFF
TGCGCCAGCAGTCCCTTGGGACAGGGGAAGAGGACTGAAGCTTTCTTT
>few|TRBJ1-4|TRBV4-2|TRBD1
CASSRTSGTGEKLFF
TGTGCCAGCAGCCGTACCTCCGGGACAGGTGAAAAACTGTTTTTT
>-|TRBJ2-1|TRBV5-6|TRBD2
CASSSVVSGTGNEQFF
TGTGCCAGCAGCTCGGTGGTTAGCGGGACGGGAAATGAGCAGTTCTTC
>-|TRBJ2-2|TRBV19|-
CASTHLRENTGELFF
TGTGCCAGTACTCACCTGCGGGAGAACACCGGGGAGCTGTTTTTT
>-|TRBJ2-5|TRBV6-6|-
CASSYSAGPSHF
TGTGCCAGCAGTTACTCCGCGGGACCTAGCCACTTC
>few|TRBJ1-2|TRBV10-3|-
CAISGAVGVYGYTF
TGTGCCATCAGTGGGGCAGTGGGAGTTTATGGCTACACCTTC
>-|TRBJ2-5|TRBV5-1|-
CASSFLTEETQYF
TGCGCCAGCAGCTTCCTCACAGAAGAGACCCAGTACTTC
>-|TRBJ2-3|TRBV27|TRBD2
CASSSAGGPTDTQYF
TGTGCCAGCAGTTCAGCGGGGGGCCCCACAGATACGCAGTATTTT
>few|TRBJ2-3|TRBV2|TRBD2
CASRVSGVGTDTQYF
TGTGCCAGCAGGGTTAGCGGGGTTGGCACAGATACGCAGTATTTT
>-|TRBJ2-1|TRBV4-1|-
CASSTTNEQFF
TGCGCCAGCAGCACTACAAATGAGCAGTTCTTC
>once|TRBJ2-5|TRBV5-1|TRBD2
CASSLSGGGSSQETQYF
TGCGCCAGCAGCTTGAGCGGGGGCGGGAGTTCGCAAGAGACCCAGTACTTC